The 29 T cell receptor beta chains below were found in one sample sequenced in a study of cytomegalovirus exposure and HLA in healthy donors. PCR used 60 Vbeta primers and 13 Jbeta primers. Libraries were prepared by immunoSEQ multiplex PCR; TCRdb keeps only in-frame clonotypes and omits some of them. There are about 130,000 clones in the sample; roughly 80% occur only once, and about 2.2% lies in the top ten. Sequencing input: PBMCs. The receptor set was obtained from a man between 25 and 39 years old in good health and CMV-seronegative.

The chain links TRBV11-2 to TRBJ2-5, with a weak D call TRBD2 (5 bases). Germline lookup yields CDR1 SGHAT and CDR2 FQNNGV. Trimming took off 5 bases at V and 5 bases at J, with 12 bases between the two ends. CDR3 length equals 13 residues. The CDR3 protein is CASSPGVVETQYF. The CDR3 nucleotides are TGTGCCAGCAGCCCCGGGGTCGTGGAGACCCAGTACTTC. Full variable domain (remainder filled in from reference TRBV11-2 and TRBJ2-5): EAGVAQSPRYKIIEKRQSVAFWCNPISGHATLYWYQQILGQGPKLLIQFQNNGVVDDSQLPKDRFSAERLKGVDSTLKIQPAKLEDSAVYLCASSPGVVETQYFGPGTRLLVL.

This rearrangement joins TRBV19 to TRBJ2-5; weak D call: TRBD2 (5 bases). V lost 5 bases to trimming and J lost 3 bases, with 13 bases between them. The length of the CDR3 is 14 residues. Looked up from germline, CDR1 is LNHDA and CDR2 is SQIVND (reference sequence). CDR3 sequence: CASSLPGKEETQYF. In nucleotides, the CDR3 is TGTGCCAGTAGTCTACCGGGGAAAGAAGAGACCCAGTACTTC.

A single count supports this clone. The chain couples TRBV5-1 to TRBJ2-7; TRBD2 agrees at 8 bases. V trimming: 6 bases; J trimming: 7 bases; junction bases outside the gene matches: 15. Per the germline V gene, CDR1 is SGHRS and CDR2 is YFSETQ. The CDR3 has 15 residues. CDR3 region: CASTPSGGYSSEQYF. Written as DNA, the CDR3 is TGCGCCAGCACACCATCGGGAGGGTATAGTAGTGAGCAGTACTTC. Full variable domain (remainder filled in from reference TRBV5-1 and TRBJ2-7): KAGVTQTPRYLIKTRGQQVTLSCSPISGHRSVSWYQQTPGQGLQFLFEYFSETQRNKGNFPGRFSGRQFSNSRSEMNVSTLELGDSALYLCASTPSGGYSSEQYFGPGTRLTVT.

The CDR3 nucleotides are TGTGCCAGCAGCCCTCGACAGGCCCTCATGTACTTC. It codes for CASSPRQALMYF. The chain joins TRBV6-6 to TRBJ2-7; TRBD1 is a possible D gene (6 bases). With 6 bases removed from V and 12 bases from J, the gap between germline ends came to 18 bases. Germline-derived CDR1 and CDR2 are MNHNY and SVGAGI (reference sequence). This CDR3 comprises 12 residues.

This clone has a single count. The chain couples TRBV11-2 to TRBJ2-2; 8 bases line up with TRBD2. CDR3 length: 16 residues. Looked up from germline, CDR1 is SGHAT and CDR2 is FQNNGV. Unmatched junction bases numbered 4, after V lost 3 bases and J lost 1 base. The CDR3 DNA follows: TGTGCCAGCAGCTTGGGAGCGGGGGTGAACACCGGGGAGCTGTTTTTT. It codes for CASSLGAGVNTGELFF.

The V gene is TRBV6-1, the J gene TRBJ2-7; 10 bases match TRBD1. This CDR3 is 15 amino acids long. Per germline, CDR1 MNHNS and CDR2 SASEGT. The V gene end was trimmed by 2 bases and the J gene end by 5 bases; junction bases not matched to a gene: 6. The CDR3 loop is CASSESRDRGDEQYF. As DNA, the CDR3 is TGTGCCAGCAGTGAAAGCCGGGACAGGGGCGACGAGCAGTACTTC.

J is TRBJ1-5 and V is TRBV6-5; no definite D call. The germline V and J ends were trimmed by 6 bases and 3 bases, with 12 bases remaining between them. Germline values: CDR1 MNHEY, CDR2 SVGAGI. This CDR3 region has 14 residues. This CDR3 is CASRLNRYNQPQHF. The CDR3 bases are TGTGCCAGCAGACTAAACCGTTACAATCAGCCCCAGCATTTT.

The table lists this clone with a count of one. The chain has TRBV7-8 and TRBJ2-7, with 9 bases aligning to TRBD2. Trimming took 0 bases from V and 9 from J; bases not matched to a gene: 9. Germline V CDR1 and CDR2: SGHVS, FQNEAQ. The CDR3 is made up of 15 amino acids. CDR3 sequence (DNA): TGTGCCAGCAGCTTAGCGGGGGCTAGCGGGACGGTGCAGTACTTC. Its protein is CASSLAGASGTVQYF.

CDR3 loop: CARSSSIFGGELFF. The CDR3 DNA reads TGTGCCAGAAGCTCCTCTATTTTTGGCGGGGAGCTGTTTTTT. The rearrangement links TRBV7-5 to TRBJ2-2; whether TRBD2, the table's D call, matches the DNA was not checked. TRBV7-5 represents a pseudogene. CDR3 length: 14 amino acids.

V gene TRBV10-3 combines with J gene TRBJ2-1; TRBD2 might be the D (6 bases). CDR3 size: 14 residues. The germline gives CDR1 ENHRY, CDR2 SYGVKD. V lost 2 bases to trimming and J lost 7 bases, with 12 bases between them. This CDR3 is CAISERLARNEQFF. CDR3 DNA: TGTGCCATCAGTGAGAGGCTAGCGAGGAATGAGCAGTTCTTC.

This clone has a handful of counts. V gene TRBV28 combines with J gene TRBJ2-7, with TRBD1 as a possible D gene (6 bases). Germline lookup yields CDR1 MDHEN and CDR2 SYDVKM. This CDR3 has 15 residues. Trimming took off 5 bases at V and 0 bases at J, with 14 bases between the two ends. CDR3 sequence: CASSPTGTLSYEQYF. The DNA for the CDR3 is TGTGCCAGCAGTCCTACAGGGACCCTCTCCTACGAGCAGTACTTC.

J is TRBJ2-2 and V is TRBV5-1; D perhaps matches TRBD2 (5 bases). CDR3 length: 15 residues. Germline CDR1 is SGHRS and CDR2 is YFSETQ. V was pared by 0 bases and J by 6 bases, with 12 bases between. CDR3 residues: CASSLVDARAGELFF. The CDR3 DNA is TGCGCCAGCAGCTTGGTAGACGCGCGGGCCGGGGAGCTGTTTTTT.

The genes are TRBV4-1 and TRBJ2-5; D is ambiguous. Trimming shortened V by 1 base and J by 6 bases, and 9 bases separated the two germline ends. Germline V gene data show CDR1 as MGHRA and CDR2 as YSYEKL. CDR3 size: 13 residues. The CDR3, as DNA: TGCGCCAGCAGCCAAGGGTCTAGACAGACCCAGTACTTC. It translates to CASSQGSRQTQYF.

The chain recombines TRBV5-1 with TRBJ1-2; unclear D gene. The CDR3 consists of 15 residues. The V gene lost 0 bases and the J gene lost 3 bases, with 12 bases spanning the gap. Germline values: CDR1 SGHRS, CDR2 YFSETQ. CDR3 protein: CASSLGPTGDYGYTF. CDR3 sequence (DNA): TGCGCCAGCAGCTTGGGGCCGACGGGAGACTATGGCTACACCTTC.

The CDR3 DNA reads as TGTGCCAGCAGCTGGACAGGGTATAGGGAAAAACTGTTTTTT. Protein sequence: CASSWTGYREKLFF. The chain joins TRBV7-9 to TRBJ1-4, with TRBD1 matching 8 bases. The ends lost 4 bases at V and 8 bases at J; junction bases unmatched: 6. The germline V gene encodes CDR1 SEHNR and CDR2 FQNEAQ (reference sequence). This CDR3 has 14 amino acids. The whole variable domain, filled in from reference TRBV7-9 and TRBJ1-4, reads DTGVSQNPRHKITKRGQNVTFRCDPISEHNRLYWYRQTLGQGPEFLTYFQNEAQLEKSRLLSDRFSAERPKGSFSTLEIQRTEQGDSAMYLCASSWTGYREKLFFGSGTQLSVL.

The chain recombines TRBV5-1 with TRBJ2-7, with 10 bases that match TRBD1. The J segment lost 12 bases and the V segment lost 4 bases, leaving 7 bases of the junction unmatched. CDR3 size: 12 residues. Germline V CDR1 and CDR2: SGHRS, YFSETQ. CDR3 nucleotide sequence: TGCGCCAGCAGCCCGGGGGGACAGGGGATGTACTTC. It codes for CASSPGGQGMYF.

The chain couples TRBV30 to TRBJ2-7; the match to TRBD1 covers 9 bases. Germline V gene data show CDR1 as GTSNPN and CDR2 as SVGIG (reference sequence). The trim removed 0 bases at V and 4 bases at J, leaving 4 bases unmatched. The CDR3 sequence is 14 residues long. The CDR3, as DNA: TGTGCCTGGAGTGTACAGGGGGCGCGATACGAGCAGTACTTC. This sequence encodes CAWSVQGARYEQYF.

This clone was counted a single time. The chain employs TRBV2 and TRBJ2-1; 16 bases fit TRBD2. Germline lookup yields CDR1 SNHLY and CDR2 FYNNEI. This CDR3 has 14 residues. Germline trimming cut 9 bases from V and 4 bases from J; bases unmatched to any gene: 0. Written as DNA, the CDR3 is TGTGCCAGGGGACTAGCGGGAGGGTACAATGAGCAGTTCTTC. As protein: CARGLAGGYNEQFF.

V is TRBV6-1 and J is TRBJ1-4; D remains unclear. Germline CDR1 reads MNHNS; CDR2 reads SASEGT. V was cut by 8 bases and J by 4 bases, with 11 bases left in between. The CDR3 sequence is 13 residues long. As DNA, the CDR3 is TGTGCCAGCGAAGACACTCATAATGAAAAACTGTTTTTT. This gives the protein CASEDTHNEKLFF.

The chain carries TRBV9 and TRBJ2-3; 7 bases are shared with TRBD1. The CDR3 is 14 residues long. Germline V CDR1 and CDR2: SGDLS, YYNGEE. With 4 bases clipped from V and 6 bases from J, the junction kept 8 bases outside the gene matches. CDR3 DNA sequence: TGTGCCAGCAGCTTTCAGGTGGGACAGGATACGCAGTATTTT. Residues: CASSFQVGQDTQYF.

The chain carries TRBV18 and TRBJ2-3; 7 bases are a match to TRBD1. The CDR3 contains 15 residues. Germline V gives CDR1 KGHSH, CDR2 LQKENI. V lost 5 bases to trimming and J lost 4 bases; unmatched junction nucleotides: 9. The CDR3 bases are TGTGCCAGCTCAATTGGGACAGCCTCGGCAGATACGCAGTATTTT. Amino acid sequence: CASSIGTASADTQYF.

The V gene is TRBV7-9, the J gene TRBJ1-5; tentatively, D is TRBD1 (5 bases). CDR3 length: 14 residues. In germline, CDR1 is SEHNR, CDR2 FQNEAQ (reference sequence). Deletions cut 1 base from V and 4 bases from J, with 8 bases between. CDR3 region: CASSLGTPNQPQHF. The CDR3 DNA sequence: TGTGCCAGCAGCTTAGGGACACCGAATCAGCCCCAGCATTTT. Based on the CDR3 plus reference TRBV7-9 and TRBJ1-5, the full variable domain is DTGVSQNPRHKITKRGQNVTFRCDPISEHNRLYWYRQTLGQGPEFLTYFQNEAQLEKSRLLSDRFSAERPKGSFSTLEIQRTEQGDSAMYLCASSLGTPNQPQHFGDGTRLSIL.

This clone was detected once. The chain carries TRBV6-5 and TRBJ2-5; 11 bases line up with TRBD1. The CDR3 covers 15 residues. CDR1 is MNHEY, CDR2 SVGAGI, per germline. Germline trimming cut 5 bases from V and 5 bases from J; bases unmatched to any gene: 7. For the CDR3, the DNA is TGTGCCAGCAGTCTCTGGACAGGGGGCGATGAGACCCAGTACTTC. As protein: CASSLWTGGDETQYF.

The V call is TRBV28, the J call TRBJ2-6; a weak D match, TRBD2 (6 bases). Deletions cut 5 bases from V and 3 bases from J, with 11 bases between. Germline V gene lookup returns CDR1 MDHEN and CDR2 SYDVKM. The CDR3 length is 15 residues. The CDR3 DNA follows: TGTGCCAGCAGTCTAAGGGGAGGTGGGGCCAACGTCCTGACTTTC. As protein: CASSLRGGGANVLTF.

V is TRBV29-1 and J is TRBJ2-3; TRBD2 matches 7 bases. Per the germline V gene, CDR1 is SQVTM and CDR2 is ANQGSEA. The V gene end was trimmed by 6 bases and the J gene end by 0 bases; junction bases not matched to a gene: 3. CDR3 size: 13 residues. The CDR3 loop reads CSVQGGSTDTQYF. The CDR3 nucleotides read TGCAGCGTCCAGGGAGGGAGCACAGATACGCAGTATTTT.

V usage is TRBV30 and J usage is TRBJ2-5; possibly TRBD2 for D (9 bases). The CDR3 has 16 residues. Germline V gene lookup returns CDR1 GTSNPN and CDR2 SVGIG (reference sequence). V lost 2 bases and J 3 bases, leaving 19 bases between the germline ends. CDR3 loop: CAWSRGLAGGEETQYF. The CDR3 DNA sequence: TGTGCCTGGAGTAGGGGACTAGCAGGGGGCGAAGAGACCCAGTACTTC.

V and J are TRBV27 and TRBJ2-7, with 7 nucleotides matching TRBD2. The CDR3 is made up of 15 amino acids. Germline V lookup: CDR1 MNHEY, CDR2 SMNVEV (reference sequence). V lost 1 base, J lost 5 bases, and 8 bases stayed unmatched. The CDR3 loop reads CASSLWPGGSDEQYF. CDR3 DNA sequence: TGTGCCAGCAGTTTATGGCCCGGGGGGTCCGACGAGCAGTACTTC.

This chain uses TRBV6-5 with TRBJ1-3; D unresolved. The V and J ends lost 0 bases and 0 bases respectively, with 3 bases between them. Germline lookup yields CDR1 MNHEY and CDR2 SVGAGI. This CDR3 contains 14 residues. The CDR3 DNA reads TGTGCCAGCAGTTACTCTAGCTCTGGAAACACCATATATTTT. Translating gives CASSYSSSGNTIYF.

This clone showed up just a few times. This sequence joins TRBV19 and TRBJ1-2, with TRBD1 matching over 7 bases. Germline CDR1 is LNHDA and CDR2 is SQIVND (reference sequence). The J segment lost 4 bases and the V segment lost 4 bases, leaving 9 bases of the junction unmatched. This CDR3 region has 15 residues. The CDR3 bases are TGTGCCAGTAGTAGTGACGGACAGGCGATCTATGGCTACACCTTC. Amino acid sequence: CASSSDGQAIYGYTF.